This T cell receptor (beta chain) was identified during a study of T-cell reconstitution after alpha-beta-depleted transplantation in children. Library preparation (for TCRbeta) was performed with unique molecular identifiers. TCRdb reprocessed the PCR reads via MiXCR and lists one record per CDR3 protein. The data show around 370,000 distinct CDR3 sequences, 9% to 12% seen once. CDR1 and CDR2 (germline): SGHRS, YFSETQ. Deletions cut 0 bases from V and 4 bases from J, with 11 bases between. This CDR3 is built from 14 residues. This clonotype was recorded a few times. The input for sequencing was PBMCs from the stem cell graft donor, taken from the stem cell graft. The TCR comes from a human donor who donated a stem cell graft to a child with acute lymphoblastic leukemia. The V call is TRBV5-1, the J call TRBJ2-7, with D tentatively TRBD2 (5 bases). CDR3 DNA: TGCGCCAGCAGCTTGGAGGCTAGCTGGTACGAGCAGTACTTC. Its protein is CASSLEASWYEQYF.